This TCR beta chain was identified in a study of T-cell memory formation after mild COVID-19. In its sample, this clonotype was seen a few times. Its antigen is currently unknown. Overall study results and limits: Those CD4+ clones that contracted were mainly in CM and EM (CD8+ ones in EMRA).

Constant-segment primers were used for 5'RACE, and the resulting TCR alpha and TCR beta cDNA libraries carried sample barcodes and UMIs. Using its own MiXCR run on the 5' RACE reads, TCRdb lists one record per CDR3 protein. Among about 140,000 distinct CDR3 sequences listed, 25% were seen once. The CDR3 runs 16 residues. V dropped 1 base and J dropped 8; count of bases not matched to a gene: 10. Germline lookup yields CDR1 SGHKS and CDR2 YYEKEE (reference sequence). The source material was PBMCs or a T cell subset sorted from them (not recorded which). The sequence derives from an adult woman who had mild COVID-19 (a few samples of this study predate the infection). Cell type and time point are not known. The V and J genes are TRBV5-5 and TRBJ1-2; 11 positions agree with TRBD1. The CDR3: CASSLTRWTGGRGYTF. The CDR3 DNA is TGTGCCAGCAGCTTGACGCGGTGGACAGGGGGCAGGGGCTACACCTTC.